One and the same sample provided the 22 T cell receptor beta chains below, sequenced in a study of OX40 agonist ivuxolimab in advanced cancers. Sequenced by immunoSEQ multiplex PCR; TCRdb stores in-frame clones only, minus some. The data hold around 41,000 clones, with roughly 84% observed a single time. The sample was CD4+ or CD8+ T cells sorted from blood, taken in a trial of the OX40 agonist ivuxolimab. These receptor sequences come from an adult with an advanced solid tumor such as melanoma, head and neck, liver or kidney cancer.

This rearrangement joins TRBV18 to TRBJ1-3; D unclear. The CDR3 extends over 15 amino acids. The germline gives CDR1 KGHSH, CDR2 LQKENI. Trimming took off 1 base at V and 3 bases at J, with 10 bases between the two ends. In DNA, the CDR3 is TGTGCCAGCTCACCACGTACAAGGAGTGGAAACACCATATATTTT. Translation: CASSPRTRSGNTIYF.

The chain employs TRBV28 and TRBJ2-7; TRBD1 agrees at 7 bases. V lost 2 bases to trimming and J lost 7 bases; unmatched junction nucleotides: 8. This CDR3 has 14 residues. CDR1 MDHEN and CDR2 SYDVKM come from the germline V gene. Written as DNA, the CDR3 is TGTGCCAGCAGTTTAGGGACAGCCTTAAGGGAGCAGTACTTC. Protein sequence: CASSLGTALREQYF.

The rearrangement links TRBV5-6 to TRBJ2-5; D might be TRBD1 (6 bases). CDR3 length: 16 residues. Trimming shortened V by 0 bases and J by 0 bases, and 12 bases separated the two germline ends. The V gene's germline CDR1 is SGHDT and CDR2 YYEEEE. The CDR3 sequence: CASSLVRDTDQETQYF. The CDR3 region has the DNA TGTGCCAGCAGCTTGGTGAGGGACACCGACCAAGAGACCCAGTACTTC.

J is TRBJ2-7 and V is TRBV4-1; D unclear. Germline lookup yields CDR1 MGHRA and CDR2 YSYEKL. The CDR3 consists of 15 residues. With 1 base removed from V and 0 bases from J, the gap between germline ends came to 10 bases. The CDR3 DNA reads as TGCGCCAGCAGCCAAGGTTTCACGAGCTCCTACGAGCAGTACTTC. It yields the protein CASSQGFTSSYEQYF.

This CDR3 reads CASSHGHSGNTIYF. CDR3 in DNA: TGTGCCAGCAGTCATGGACACTCTGGAAACACCATATATTTT. This chain uses TRBV5-6 with TRBJ1-3; tentative D call: TRBD1 (5 bases). There are 14 residues in the CDR3. Germline loops: CDR1 SGHDT, CDR2 YYEEEE. Deletions cut 5 bases from V and 0 bases from J, with 9 bases between.

The CDR3 DNA is TGTGCCAGTACCCCAACTCCGGGACGGAGGTCAGCCCAGTACTTC. Its protein product is CASTPTPGRRSAQYF. V usage is TRBV19 and J usage is TRBJ2-5; the D gene could be TRBD1 or TRBD2 (5 bases each). From germline, CDR1 is LNHDA and CDR2 SQIVND (reference sequence). The V gene lost 7 bases and the J gene lost 9 bases, with 24 bases spanning the gap. This CDR3 has 15 amino acids. Based on the CDR3 plus reference TRBV19 and TRBJ2-5, the full variable domain is DGGITQSPKYLFRKEGQNVTLSCEQNLNHDAMYWYRQDPGQGLRLIYYSQIVNDFQKGDIAEGYSVSREKKESFPLTVTSAQKNPTAFYLCASTPTPGRRSAQYFGPGTRLLVL.

V usage is TRBV18 and J usage is TRBJ2-7; 9 nucleotides align to TRBD2. In germline, CDR1 is KGHSH, CDR2 LQKENI. V gave up 2 bases and J gave up 3 bases; unmatched junction bases: 5. The CDR3 runs 15 residues. In nucleotides, the CDR3 is TGTGCCAGCTCACCAACAGCGGGAGGCTTCTACGAGCAGTACTTC. Residues: CASSPTAGGFYEQYF. Full variable domain (missing parts from reference TRBV18 and TRBJ2-7): NAGVMQNPRHLVRRRGQEARLRCSPMKGHSHVYWYRQLPEEGLKFMVYLQKENIIDESGMPKERFSAEFPKEGPSILRIQQVVRGDSAAYFCASSPTAGGFYEQYFGPGTRLTVT.

The chain recombines TRBV9 with TRBJ2-3; the match to TRBD2 covers 7 bases. The germline V gene has CDR1 SGDLS and CDR2 YYNGEE. This CDR3 region has 15 residues. V lost 4 bases to trimming and J lost 1 base; unmatched junction nucleotides: 6. CDR3 residues: CASSYSGMRTDTQYF. The CDR3 coding sequence is TGTGCCAGCAGCTACAGCGGGATGCGCACAGATACGCAGTATTTT.

The chain links TRBV11-3 to TRBJ2-5, with TRBD1 matching 7 bases. Looked up from germline, CDR1 is SGHNT and CDR2 is YENEEA. This CDR3 has 15 residues. V shed 1 base, J shed 2 bases, and the junction held 4 bases outside the gene matches. CDR3 loop: CASSLGHRGQETQYF. CDR3 nucleotides: TGTGCCAGCAGCTTAGGCCACAGGGGTCAAGAGACCCAGTACTTC.

The V and J genes are TRBV11-2 and TRBJ2-5; D is unresolved. The CDR3 has 14 amino acids. V lost 4 bases and J 8 bases, leaving 17 bases between the germline ends. In germline, CDR1 is SGHAT, CDR2 FQNNGV. CDR3 nucleotide sequence: TGTGCCAGCAGCTCCCCATGGACCCTGGGAACCCAGTACTTC. It encodes CASSSPWTLGTQYF. The full variable domain, its missing parts supplied by reference TRBV11-2 and TRBJ2-5, is EAGVAQSPRYKIIEKRQSVAFWCNPISGHATLYWYQQILGQGPKLLIQFQNNGVVDDSQLPKDRFSAERLKGVDSTLKIQPAKLEDSAVYLCASSSPWTLGTQYFGPGTRLLVL.

This chain joins TRBV28 and TRBJ1-6; 7 nucleotides line up with TRBD1. Germline lookup yields CDR1 MDHEN and CDR2 SYDVKM. V was pared by 6 bases and J by 7 bases, with 3 bases of the junction left unmatched. CDR3 length: 13 residues. The CDR3, as DNA: TGTGCCAGCAGGCGGGACAGAAATTCACCCCTCCACTTT. Protein product: CASRRDRNSPLHF.

The chain has TRBV4-2 and TRBJ2-2; TRBD2 matches 9 bases. Germline V gives CDR1 LGHNA, CDR2 YNFKEQ. Trimming cost V 4 bases and J 6 bases; bases outside gene matches: 15. This CDR3 is built from 18 residues. The CDR3 protein is CASSPRTFSGSVAGELFF. CDR3 coding DNA: TGTGCCAGCAGCCCCAGGACGTTTAGCGGGAGTGTTGCCGGGGAGCTGTTTTTT.

The chain is built from TRBV5-1 and TRBJ2-3; maybe TRBD1 (5 bases). The CDR3 contains 18 residues. Trimming took off 4 bases at V and 5 bases at J, with 26 bases between the two ends. CDR1 SGHRS and CDR2 YFSETQ come from the germline V gene. CDR3: CASSHSNRQLGRIDTQYF. DNA of the CDR3: TGCGCCAGCAGCCACTCCAACCGACAGTTGGGTAGGATAGATACGCAGTATTTT.

This chain uses TRBV5-6 with TRBJ2-2, with TRBD1 identical over 7 bases. V was pared by 4 bases and J by 2 bases, with 8 bases of the junction left unmatched. Germline V CDR1 and CDR2: SGHDT, YYEEEE. This CDR3 spans 16 amino acids. CDR3 region: CASSEIGGYNTGELFF. The DNA of the CDR3 is TGTGCCAGCAGCGAGATAGGGGGCTACAACACCGGGGAGCTGTTTTTT.

The rearrangement links TRBV19 to TRBJ2-4; a possible D gene is TRBD2 (5 bases). The V end lost 1 base, the J end lost 0 bases, and 7 bases lay between the germline ends. This CDR3 spans 15 amino acids. CDR1 LNHDA and CDR2 SQIVND come from the germline V gene (reference sequence). In nucleotides, the CDR3 is TGTGCCAGTAGTATAGCGGGAATAGCCAAAAACATTCAGTACTTC. The encoded protein is CASSIAGIAKNIQYF.

The chain couples TRBV15 to TRBJ2-7; D unclear. The ends were cut back, 2 bases at V and 5 bases at J, with 7 bases in the middle. The CDR3 runs 12 residues. CDR1 is LNHNV and CDR2 is YYDKDF in the germline V gene (reference sequence). For the CDR3, the DNA is TGTGCCACCAGCAGATCTTGGAACGAGCAGTACTTC. Translation gives CATSRSWNEQYF.

The chain has TRBV7-8 and TRBJ2-4; 7 bases match TRBD1. V trimming: 3 bases; J trimming: 4 bases; junction bases outside the gene matches: 0. CDR3 length: 13 amino acids. Germline V lookup: CDR1 SGHVS, CDR2 FQNEAQ. CDR3 sequence (DNA): TGTGCCAGCAGCTTGGGACAGAAAAACATTCAGTACTTC. This codes for CASSLGQKNIQYF.

The gene calls are TRBV19 and TRBJ2-5, with D unresolved. This CDR3 has 12 residues. V lost 1 base and J 1 base, leaving 1 base between the germline ends. Per germline, CDR1 LNHDA and CDR2 SQIVND (reference sequence). CDR3: CASSIAQETQYF. CDR3 nucleotide sequence: TGTGCCAGTAGTATAGCCCAAGAGACCCAGTACTTC.

The rearrangement joins TRBV19 to TRBJ1-1, with a weak D call TRBD1 (6 bases). The CDR3 loop spans 14 amino acids. V was shortened by 6 bases and J by 2 bases, with 13 bases between the two germline ends. CDR1 is LNHDA, CDR2 SQIVND, per germline (reference sequence). Here the CDR3 reads CASRTGPSNTEAFF. In DNA form, the CDR3 reads TGTGCCAGTAGAACAGGGCCGAGTAACACTGAAGCTTTCTTT.

V gene TRBV14 combines with J gene TRBJ1-3, with D tentatively TRBD1 (5 bases). With 4 bases removed from V and 1 base from J, the gap between germline ends came to 11 bases. From germline, CDR1 is SGHDN and CDR2 FVKESK. This CDR3 is built from 15 residues. As DNA, the CDR3 is TGTGCCAGCAGCCCAGCATGGGGGTCTGGAAACACCATATATTTT. Amino acids: CASSPAWGSGNTIYF.

V usage is TRBV6-4 and J usage is TRBJ2-2; TRBD1 aligns across 8 bases. V gave up 6 bases and J gave up 6 bases; unmatched junction bases: 6. Germline lookup yields CDR1 MRHNA and CDR2 SNTAGT. The CDR3 is 14 amino acids. The CDR3 region has the DNA TGTGCCAGCAGACCCTTGACAGGGGCCGGGGAGCTGTTTTTT. This sequence encodes CASRPLTGAGELFF.

The chain joins TRBV18 to TRBJ1-4; D gene unclear. The germline CDR1 and CDR2 sequences are KGHSH and LQKENI. This CDR3 spans 14 amino acids. Trimming stripped 1 base from V and 3 bases from J, with 6 bases between. In DNA, the CDR3 is TGTGCCAGCTCACCACAGGGATCTAATGAAAAACTGTTTTTT. Protein product: CASSPQGSNEKLFF.